The 10 T cell receptor beta chains below all came from one sample that was sequenced in a study of beta chain features in type 1 diabetes. All of the isolated RNA was reverse transcribed, so expressed TCRB transcripts were sequenced. Produced via immunoSEQ multiplex PCR; TCRdb's table is partial and in-frame only. The sample holds about 130,000 clones; 9.2% are singletons and the top ten take around 0.7%. Sequencing used central memory CD4+ T cells from blood. The source is a man aged 18 to 30 in good health.

The genes are TRBV19 and TRBJ2-1; 13 nucleotides align to TRBD2. V lost 4 bases to trimming and J lost 9 bases; unmatched junction nucleotides: 6. In germline, CDR1 is LNHDA, CDR2 SQIVND (reference sequence). The CDR3 consists of 15 residues. Here the CDR3 reads CASSKGLAGEGEQFF. The CDR3 DNA reads TGTGCCAGTAGTAAAGGACTAGCGGGGGAGGGTGAGCAGTTCTTC.

V usage is TRBV5-4 and J usage is TRBJ2-1, with 7 bases that match TRBD2. Germline CDR1 SGHNT, CDR2 YYREEE (reference sequence). V dropped 0 bases and J dropped 10; count of bases not matched to a gene: 4. The CDR3 totals 13 residues. This CDR3 is CASSLGREGEQFF. DNA of the CDR3: TGTGCCAGCAGCTTGGGAAGGGAGGGAGAGCAGTTCTTC.

This clone has a handful of counts. This chain joins TRBV30 and TRBJ1-5; D uncertain. CDR1 and CDR2 (germline): GTSNPN, SVGIG (reference sequence). V was shortened by 0 bases and J by 7 bases, with 13 bases between the two germline ends. The CDR3 loop spans 14 amino acids. CDR3 sequence: CAWSVPGDGQPQHF. In DNA form, the CDR3 reads TGTGCCTGGAGTGTACCCGGGGATGGGCAGCCCCAGCATTTT. Based on the CDR3 plus reference TRBV30 and TRBJ1-5, the full variable domain is SQTIHQWPATLVQPVGSPLSLECTVEGTSNPNLYWYRQAAGRGLQLLFYSVGIGQISSEVPQNLSASRPQDRQFILSSKKLLLSDSGFYLCAWSVPGDGQPQHFGDGTRLSIL.

This clone occurred a few times. This chain connects TRBV10-3 to TRBJ1-6; D may be TRBD1 (6 bases). Trimming cost V 3 bases and J 3 bases, with 9 bases left between them. The CDR3 consists of 15 residues. Germline V lookup: CDR1 ENHRY, CDR2 SYGVKD. CDR3 DNA sequence: TGTGCCATCAGTGACCGGGACAACTATAATTCACCCCTCCACTTT. Amino acid sequence: CAISDRDNYNSPLHF.

This chain connects TRBV6-5 to TRBJ2-5, with D uncertain. Deletions cut 2 bases from V and 1 base from J, with 8 bases between. The CDR3 has 14 amino acids. The germline V gene encodes CDR1 MNHEY and CDR2 SVGAGI. Here the CDR3 DNA reads TGTGCCAGCAGTTACGGCCCTGCCCAAGAGACCCAGTACTTC. Its translation is CASSYGPAQETQYF.

The chain uses TRBV18 and TRBJ2-3; 8 bases line up with TRBD1. Losses at the gene ends were 6 bases for V and 1 base for J; bases not matched to a gene: 0. The germline CDR1 and CDR2 sequences are KGHSH and LQKENI. This CDR3 comprises 13 residues. The CDR3 is CASSDRGTDTQYF. The CDR3, as DNA: TGTGCCAGCTCGGACAGGGGCACAGATACGCAGTATTTT.

This chain links TRBV6-4 with TRBJ1-6; D is unresolved. This CDR3 spans 13 amino acids. Trimming removed 6 bases from V and 2 bases from J, with 5 bases in between. Looked up from germline, CDR1 is MRHNA and CDR2 is SNTAGT. CDR3 nucleotide sequence: TGTGCCAGCAGGGGCGCCTATAATTCACCCCTCCACTTT. Its protein is CASRGAYNSPLHF.

The sample holds a few counts of this clone. The J gene is TRBJ2-5, the V gene TRBV7-8; TRBD1 matches 7 bases. The J segment lost 4 bases and the V segment lost 4 bases, leaving 9 bases of the junction unmatched. This CDR3 has 15 amino acids. Germline V gene lookup returns CDR1 SGHVS and CDR2 FQNEAQ. CDR3 sequence (DNA): TGTGCCAGCAGCTCCCGACAGGGTGGTACAGAGACCCAGTACTTC. Translation: CASSSRQGGTETQYF.

Only a few counts were recorded for this clone. The rearrangement links TRBV7-8 to TRBJ1-1; D gene unclear. The germline V and J ends were trimmed by 0 bases and 4 bases, with 15 bases remaining between them. The CDR3 covers 16 residues. Germline V gene lookup returns CDR1 SGHVS and CDR2 FQNEAQ. Here the CDR3 reads CASSLAPVSGSTEAFF. CDR3 sequence (DNA): TGTGCCAGCAGCTTAGCGCCTGTCAGTGGGAGCACTGAAGCTTTCTTT. Full variable domain (missing parts from reference TRBV7-8 and TRBJ1-1): GAGVSQSPRYKVAKRGQDVALRCDPISGHVSLFWYQQALGQGPEFLTYFQNEAQLDKSGLPSDRFFAERPEGSVSTLKIQRTQQEDSAVYLCASSLAPVSGSTEAFFGQGTRLTVV.

This clone was found a few times. The chain is built from TRBV6-5 and TRBJ1-5; D call uncertain. This CDR3 contains 13 residues. V was cut by 5 bases and J by 2 bases, with 7 bases left in between. Germline V gene sequence: CDR1 MNHEY, CDR2 SVGAGI. The CDR3 spells CASSTRGNQPQHF. The CDR3 DNA reads TGTGCCAGCAGTACCCGGGGCAATCAGCCCCAGCATTTT.